This T cell receptor beta chain was recovered during a study of control samples from healthy donors and cancer patients. Repertoires were generated with immunoSEQ multiplex PCR, while TCRdb's copy carries only in-frame clones and drops some. This table has about 26,000 clones, around 85% appearing once. The material sequenced was PBMCs. This clonotype originated in a woman between 55 and 75 years old with head and neck cancer.

Here the CDR3 DNA reads TGTGCCAGCAGTTACCGAGGGGAGGGAGTAGAGACCCAGTACTTC. As protein: CASSYRGEGVETQYF. J is TRBJ2-5 and V is TRBV6-2 or TRBV6-3; 7 nucleotides line up with TRBD2. CDR3 length: 15 residues. V dropped 2 bases and J dropped 4; count of bases not matched to a gene: 7. The germline CDR1 and CDR2 sequences are MNHEY and SVGEGT.